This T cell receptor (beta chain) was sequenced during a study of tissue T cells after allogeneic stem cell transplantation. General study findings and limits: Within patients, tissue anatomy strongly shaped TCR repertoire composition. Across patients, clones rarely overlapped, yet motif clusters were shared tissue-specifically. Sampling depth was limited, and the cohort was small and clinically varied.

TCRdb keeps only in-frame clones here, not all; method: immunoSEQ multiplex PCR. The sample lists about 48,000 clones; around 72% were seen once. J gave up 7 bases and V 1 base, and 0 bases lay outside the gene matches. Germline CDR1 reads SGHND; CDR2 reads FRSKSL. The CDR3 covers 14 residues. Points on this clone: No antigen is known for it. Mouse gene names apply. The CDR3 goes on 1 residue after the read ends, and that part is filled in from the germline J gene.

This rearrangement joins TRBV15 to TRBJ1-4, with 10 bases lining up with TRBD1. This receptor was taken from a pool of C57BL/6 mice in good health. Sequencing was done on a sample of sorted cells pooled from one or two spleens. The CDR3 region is CASSLGTGGERLFF. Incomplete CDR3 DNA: TGTGCCAGCAGTTTAGGGACAGGGGGCGAAAGATTATTT.